This is a list of T cell receptor beta chains from one sample in a study of blood T cell repertoires in COVID-19. Assay: immunoSEQ multiplex PCR; the TCRdb copy retains only in-frame clones and omits some. The sample contains around 140,000 clones, about 87% of which appear only once. Sequenced input: peripheral blood. Every receptor here comes from a man aged 45-65 years with acute or convalescent COVID-19. Each CDR3 is given with its conserved first and last residue. A D gene is named only where the DNA matches it firmly. Some rows have no size entry. The others give once, few or many, or a class for an expanded clone.

len	d_gene	v_gene	j_gene	abundance	CDR3aa	CDR3nt
14	TRBD1	TRBV28	TRBJ2-7	-	CASSFGDSTYEQYF	TGTGCCAGCAGTTTTGGGGACAGTACCTACGAGCAGTACTTC
15	TRBD2	TRBV7-9	TRBJ2-7	few	CASSQSSGTTYEQYF	TGTGCCAGCAGCCAGTCTAGCGGGACTACCTACGAGCAGTACTTC
12	-	TRBV19	TRBJ2-7	-	CASSEGRNEQYF	TGTGCCAGTAGCGAGGGCCGGAACGAGCAGTACTTC
14	-	TRBV6-5	TRBJ2-5	-	CASSYGGTPETQYF	TGTGCCAGCAGTTACGGAGGGACCCCGGAGACCCAGTACTTC
14	-	TRBV6-2/TRBV6-3	TRBJ2-1	-	CASSYHQGNNEQFF	TGTGCCAGCAGTTACCACCAGGGTAACAATGAGCAGTTCTTC
13	-	TRBV7-2	TRBJ1-5	-	CASSPGEGQPQHF	TGTGCCAGCAGCCCAGGGGAGGGCCAGCCCCAGCATTTT
16	-	TRBV7-9	TRBJ1-3	once	CASSATLTGSGNTIYF	TGTGCCAGCAGCGCCACCCTGACAGGCTCTGGAAACACCATATATTTT
15	TRBD1	TRBV24-1	TRBJ1-1	-	CATSDRRTGGTEAFF	TGTGCCACCAGTGATAGGAGGACAGGGGGCACTGAAGCTTTCTTT
18	TRBD1	TRBV7-6	TRBJ1-5	few	CASSPKVGQGVFSQPQHF	TGTGCCAGCAGCCCGAAGGTAGGACAGGGGGTTTTCAGTCAGCCCCAGCATTTT
17	-	TRBV19	TRBJ2-7	-	CASSIGGGPAGEYEQYF	TGTGCCAGTAGTATAGGAGGAGGGCCCGCGGGTGAGTACGAGCAGTACTTC
16	TRBD2	TRBV18	TRBJ2-3	-	CASSPPTSGGANTQYF	TGTGCCAGCTCACCACCGACTAGCGGGGGGGCAAATACGCAGTATTTT
16	-	TRBV5-1	TRBJ1-2	-	CASSLALQGAPYGYTF	TGCGCCAGCAGCTTGGCCTTGCAAGGGGCTCCATATGGCTACACCTTC
15	-	TRBV2	TRBJ2-2	few	CASSENPSGTGELFF	TGTGCCAGCAGTGAAAACCCGTCGGGGACCGGGGAGCTGTTTTTT
15	-	TRBV18	TRBJ2-5	-	CASSPTPSSQETQYF	TGTGCCAGCTCACCAACCCCTAGCAGCCAAGAGACCCAGTACTTC
16	-	TRBV7-9	TRBJ1-2	few	CASSLATDPTNYGYTF	TGTGCCAGCAGCTTAGCTACAGACCCGACTAACTATGGCTACACCTTC
13	-	TRBV6-5	TRBJ1-2	-	CASSYSAGSGYTF	TGTGCCAGCAGTTACTCGGCGGGGAGCGGCTACACCTTC
14	-	TRBV2	TRBJ2-5	-	CASSERQGKETQYF	TGTGCCAGCAGTGAACGGCAGGGCAAAGAGACCCAGTACTTC
14	TRBD1	TRBV7-8	TRBJ1-2	-	CASSLNPTGQGYTF	TGTGCCAGCAGCTTAAACCCGACAGGGCAAGGCTACACCTTC
10	-	TRBV2	TRBJ1-2	-	CASKRAGYTF	TGTGCCAGCAAGAGGGCTGGCTACACCTTC
15	-	TRBV7-2	TRBJ1-3	-	CASSLPRPSGNTIYF	TGTGCCAGCAGCCTCCCGAGGCCCTCTGGAAACACCATATATTTT
14	-	TRBV6-6	TRBJ1-4	-	CASSSLTGNEKLFF	TGTGCCAGCAGTTCGCTGACCGGGAATGAAAAACTGTTTTTT
15	-	TRBV7-9	TRBJ2-4	-	CASSPIADLGGLQYF	TGTGCCAGCAGCCCCATTGCCGATCTGGGGGGGCTTCAGTACTTC
14	-	TRBV28	TRBJ1-5	-	CASSWGTVNQPQHF	TGTGCCAGCAGTTGGGGCACCGTTAATCAGCCCCAGCATTTT
12	-	TRBV7-2	TRBJ1-5	-	CASSPAGQPQHF	TGTGCCAGCAGCCCAGCGGGGCAGCCCCAGCATTTT
17	-	TRBV9	TRBJ2-6	-	CASSPRTGVPGANVLTF	-
17	TRBD2	TRBV4-1	TRBJ2-5	-	CASSQPMGLAGEETQYF	TGCGCCAGCAGCCAACCCATGGGACTAGCGGGAGAAGAGACCCAGTACTTC
14	-	TRBV14	TRBJ2-7	-	CASSHDGGRYEQYF	TGTGCCAGCAGCCATGATGGGGGCCGATACGAGCAGTACTTC
13	-	TRBV5-1	TRBJ1-1	-	CASSSDLGTEAFF	TGCGCCAGCAGCTCCGACTTGGGCACTGAAGCTTTCTTT
14	-	TRBV7-9	TRBJ1-1	-	CASSPQDGGTEAFF	TGTGCCAGCAGCCCTCAGGACGGAGGGACTGAAGCTTTCTTT
14	-	TRBV7-9	TRBJ2-3	once	CASSTVGSADTQYF	TGTGCCAGCAGCACGGTCGGGTCGGCAGATACGCAGTATTTT
16	-	TRBV30	TRBJ1-5	once	CAWSVPPDSGGQPQHF	TGTGCCTGGAGTGTACCCCCGGACTCGGGGGGTCAGCCCCAGCATTTT
19	-	TRBV3-1/TRBV3-2	TRBJ1-5	-	CASSGSRGSIYGSNQPQHF	TGTGCCAGCAGCGGGAGCAGGGGCTCGATATATGGTAGCAATCAGCCCCAGCATTTT
14	-	TRBV18	TRBJ2-3	-	CASSLWTVTDTQYF	TGTGCCAGCTCACTCTGGACAGTAACAGATACGCAGTATTTT
17	-	TRBV4-1	TRBJ1-5	-	CASSQDGTSYSNQPQHF	TGCGCCAGCAGCCAAGACGGGACATCATATAGCAATCAGCCCCAGCATTTT
13	TRBD1	TRBV5-1	TRBJ1-6	few	CASTDREDSPLHF	TGCGCCAGCACTGACAGGGAAGATTCACCCCTCCACTTT
14	-	TRBV2	TRBJ1-2	once	CASSEYLTADGYTF	TGTGCCAGCAGTGAATATCTCACGGCGGATGGCTACACCTTC
14	-	TRBV7-9	TRBJ1-1	-	CASSYAGTITEAFF	TGTGCCAGCAGCTACGCCGGGACAATCACTGAAGCTTTCTTT
16	-	TRBV29-1	TRBJ2-7	once	CSVAPLRDSRLREQYF	TGCAGCGTTGCTCCACTCCGGGACTCTCGGTTAAGGGAGCAGTACTTC
14	-	TRBV5-1	TRBJ2-2	-	CASSSLDSNGELFF	TGCGCCAGCAGCTCCCTAGACAGTAACGGGGAGCTGTTTTTT
14	TRBD2	TRBV27	TRBJ2-1	once	CASSFGGYYNEQFF	TGTGCCAGCAGTTTCGGGGGGTACTACAATGAGCAGTTCTTC
14	TRBD1	TRBV18	TRBJ1-2	-	CASSPGTGSYGYTF	TGTGCCAGCTCACCAGGGACAGGGTCCTATGGCTACACCTTC
13	-	TRBV5-4	TRBJ2-3	once	CASSGGKEDTQYF	TGTGCCAGCAGCGGAGGGAAGGAAGATACGCAGTATTTT
17	TRBD1	TRBV7-2	TRBJ1-3	-	CASSSARQGLTGNTIYF	TGTGCCAGCAGCTCCGCGAGACAGGGGTTGACTGGAAACACCATATATTTT
15	TRBD1	TRBV28	TRBJ2-1	once	CASSPGGSSYNEQFF	TGTGCCAGCAGTCCAGGGGGTAGCTCCTACAATGAGCAGTTCTTC
17	TRBD1	TRBV7-2	TRBJ1-1	-	CASSRLSRTGGKSEAFF	TGTGCCAGCAGCCGGCTAAGCAGGACAGGGGGGAAAAGTGAAGCTTTCTTT
13	TRBD1	TRBV29-1	TRBJ1-1	-	CSGGGTGSTEAFF	TGCAGCGGTGGGGGGACAGGGAGCACTGAAGCTTTCTTT
13	-	TRBV30	TRBJ1-2	-	CAWSESAGYGYTF	TGTGCCTGGAGTGAATCCGCCGGGTATGGCTACACCTTC